This TCR beta chain comes out of a study of shared clonotypes between healthy human individuals. This clone was counted ten times or more. Germline CDR1 is ENHRY and CDR2 is SYGVKD. V dropped 10 bases and J dropped 6 bases, with 15 bases sitting between them. The CDR3 loop spans 12 amino acids. Profiled with immunoSEQ multiplex PCR; TCRdb holds only in-frame clones, not every one. The sample contains hundreds of thousands of clones, 77% of which appear only once. All donors were Caucasian adults living in Nashville, Tennessee. Tens of millions of PBMCs went into genomic DNA for unsorted samples. This sequence joins TRBV10-3 and TRBJ1-1; D may be TRBD1 (6 bases). The sample taken for sequencing was PBMCs. This sequence was found in a woman in her thirties or forties in good health. Some clones in this sample may be carry-over from other donors' samples. The CDR3 DNA sequence: TGTGCCAGCCAGGGGCCAACCCCTGAAGCTTTCTTT. This sequence encodes CASQGPTPEAFF.